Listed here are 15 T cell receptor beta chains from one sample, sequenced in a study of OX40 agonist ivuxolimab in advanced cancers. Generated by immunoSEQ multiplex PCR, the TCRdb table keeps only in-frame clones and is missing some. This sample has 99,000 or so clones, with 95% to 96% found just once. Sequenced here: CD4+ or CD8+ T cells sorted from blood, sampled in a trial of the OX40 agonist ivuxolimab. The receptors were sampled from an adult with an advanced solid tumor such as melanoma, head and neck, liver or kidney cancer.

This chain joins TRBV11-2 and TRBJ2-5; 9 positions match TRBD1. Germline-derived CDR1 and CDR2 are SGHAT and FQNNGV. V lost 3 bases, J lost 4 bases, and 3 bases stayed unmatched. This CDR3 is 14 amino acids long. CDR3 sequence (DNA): TGTGCCAGCAGCTTTTGGGACAGGGCAGAGACCCAGTACTTC. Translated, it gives CASSFWDRAETQYF.

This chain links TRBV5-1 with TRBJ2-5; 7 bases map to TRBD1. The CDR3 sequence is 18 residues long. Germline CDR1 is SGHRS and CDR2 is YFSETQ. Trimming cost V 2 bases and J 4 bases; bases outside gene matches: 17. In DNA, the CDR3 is TGCGCCAGCAGCTTCGGTGGACAGGCCATGCCCTCCGTAGAGACCCAGTACTTC. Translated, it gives CASSFGGQAMPSVETQYF.

CDR3 in DNA: TGCGCCAGCAGCCAAGATCTTGAACGGGGGGCCACCGGGGAGCTGTTTTTT. It encodes CASSQDLERGATGELFF. The rearrangement uses TRBV4-1 and TRBJ2-2; D perhaps matches TRBD2 (7 bases). Per germline, CDR1 MGHRA and CDR2 YSYEKL. The V end was cut by 0 bases, the J end by 4 bases, with 15 bases between. The CDR3 runs to 17 residues.

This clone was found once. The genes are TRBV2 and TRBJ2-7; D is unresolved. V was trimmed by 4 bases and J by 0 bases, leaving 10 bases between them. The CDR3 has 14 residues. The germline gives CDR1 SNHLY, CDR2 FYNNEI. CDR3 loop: CASSGFEDSYEQYF. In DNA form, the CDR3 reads TGTGCCAGCAGTGGGTTCGAGGACTCCTACGAGCAGTACTTC.

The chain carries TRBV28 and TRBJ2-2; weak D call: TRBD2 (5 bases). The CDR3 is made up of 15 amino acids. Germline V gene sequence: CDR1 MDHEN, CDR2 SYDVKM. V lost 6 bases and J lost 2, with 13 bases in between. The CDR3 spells CASSPERVNTGELFF. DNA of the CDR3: TGTGCCAGCAGCCCCGAGAGGGTTAACACCGGGGAGCTGTTTTTT.

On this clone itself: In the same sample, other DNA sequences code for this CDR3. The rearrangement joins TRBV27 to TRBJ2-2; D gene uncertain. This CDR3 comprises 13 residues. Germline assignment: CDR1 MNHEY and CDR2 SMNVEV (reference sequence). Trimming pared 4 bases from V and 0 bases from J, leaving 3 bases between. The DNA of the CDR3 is TGTGCCAGCAGTTATGCGAACACCGGGGAGCTGTTTTTT. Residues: CASSYANTGELFF.

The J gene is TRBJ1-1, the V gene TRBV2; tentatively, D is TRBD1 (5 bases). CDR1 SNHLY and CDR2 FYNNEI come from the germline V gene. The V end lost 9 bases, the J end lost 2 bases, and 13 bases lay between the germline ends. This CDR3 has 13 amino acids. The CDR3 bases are TGTGCCAGGCGGGACCAGCTAAACACTGAAGCTTTCTTT. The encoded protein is CARRDQLNTEAFF.

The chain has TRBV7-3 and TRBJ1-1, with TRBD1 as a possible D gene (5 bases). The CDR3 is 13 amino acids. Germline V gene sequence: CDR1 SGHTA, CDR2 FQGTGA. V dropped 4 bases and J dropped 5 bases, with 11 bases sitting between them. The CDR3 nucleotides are TGTGCCAGCAGCTCGGGGCCTCGGACTGAAGCTTTCTTT. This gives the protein CASSSGPRTEAFF.

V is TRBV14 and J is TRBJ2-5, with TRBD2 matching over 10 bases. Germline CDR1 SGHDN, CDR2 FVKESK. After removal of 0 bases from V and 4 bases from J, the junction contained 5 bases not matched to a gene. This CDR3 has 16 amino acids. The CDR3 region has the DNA TGTGCCAGCAGCCAAGATTTCGGGACTAGCGTAGAGACCCAGTACTTC. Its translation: CASSQDFGTSVETQYF.

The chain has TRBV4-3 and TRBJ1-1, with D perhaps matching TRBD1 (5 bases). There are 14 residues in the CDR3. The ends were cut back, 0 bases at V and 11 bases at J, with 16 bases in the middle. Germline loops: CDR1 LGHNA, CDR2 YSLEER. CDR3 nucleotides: TGCGCCAGCAGCCAAGACAGCGACTTAGGGGCCGCTTTCTTT. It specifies CASSQDSDLGAAFF.

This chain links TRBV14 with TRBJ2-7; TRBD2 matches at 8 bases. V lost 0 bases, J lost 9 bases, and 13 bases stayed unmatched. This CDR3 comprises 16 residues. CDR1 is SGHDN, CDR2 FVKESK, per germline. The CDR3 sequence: CASSQDQPGGPPPQYF. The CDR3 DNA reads TGTGCCAGCAGCCAAGATCAACCGGGAGGGCCCCCGCCGCAGTACTTC.

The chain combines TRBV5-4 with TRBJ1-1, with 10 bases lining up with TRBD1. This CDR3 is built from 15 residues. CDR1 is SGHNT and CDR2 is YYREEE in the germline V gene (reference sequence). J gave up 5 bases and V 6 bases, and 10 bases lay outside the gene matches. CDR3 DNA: TGTGCCAGCAATGAAAGACAGGGGGCGAATACTGAAGCTTTCTTT. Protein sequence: CASNERQGANTEAFF.

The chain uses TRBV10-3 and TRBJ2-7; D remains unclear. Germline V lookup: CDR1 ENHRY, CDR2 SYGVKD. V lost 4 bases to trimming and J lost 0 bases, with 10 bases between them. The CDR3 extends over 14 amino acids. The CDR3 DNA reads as TGTGCCATCAGTGGGGCAGTTAGCTCCTACGAGCAGTACTTC. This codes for CAISGAVSSYEQYF.

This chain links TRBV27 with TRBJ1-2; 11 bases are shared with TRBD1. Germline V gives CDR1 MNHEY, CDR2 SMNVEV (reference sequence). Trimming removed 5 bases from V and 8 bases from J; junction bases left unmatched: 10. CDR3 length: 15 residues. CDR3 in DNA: TGTGCCAGCAGTCTGCACCGGGACAGGGGGTTAGGCTACACCTTC. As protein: CASSLHRDRGLGYTF.

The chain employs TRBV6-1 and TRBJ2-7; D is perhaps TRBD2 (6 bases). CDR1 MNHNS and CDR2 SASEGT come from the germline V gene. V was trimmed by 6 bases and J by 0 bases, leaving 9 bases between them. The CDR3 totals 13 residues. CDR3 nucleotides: TGTGCCAGCAGACGGGAGAGCTCCTACGAGCAGTACTTC. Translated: CASRRESSYEQYF.